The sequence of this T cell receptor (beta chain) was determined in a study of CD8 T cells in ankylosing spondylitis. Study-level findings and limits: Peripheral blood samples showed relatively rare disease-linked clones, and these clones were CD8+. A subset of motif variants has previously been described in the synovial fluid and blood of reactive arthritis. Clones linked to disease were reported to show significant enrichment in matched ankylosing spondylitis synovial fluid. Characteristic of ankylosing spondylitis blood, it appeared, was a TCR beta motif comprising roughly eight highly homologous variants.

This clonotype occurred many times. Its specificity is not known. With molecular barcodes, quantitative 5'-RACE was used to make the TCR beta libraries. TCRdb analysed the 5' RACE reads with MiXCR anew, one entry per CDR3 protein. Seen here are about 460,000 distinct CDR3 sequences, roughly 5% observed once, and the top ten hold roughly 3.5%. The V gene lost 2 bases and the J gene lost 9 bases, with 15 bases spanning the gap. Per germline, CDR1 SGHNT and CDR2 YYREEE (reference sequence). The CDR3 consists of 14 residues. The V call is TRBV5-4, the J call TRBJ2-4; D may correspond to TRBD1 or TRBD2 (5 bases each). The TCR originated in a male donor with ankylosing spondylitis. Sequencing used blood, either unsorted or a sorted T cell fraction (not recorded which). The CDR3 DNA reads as TGTGCCAGCAGCTTAGGGACGCCGAGGGGCATTCAGTACTTC. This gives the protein CASSLGTPRGIQYF.